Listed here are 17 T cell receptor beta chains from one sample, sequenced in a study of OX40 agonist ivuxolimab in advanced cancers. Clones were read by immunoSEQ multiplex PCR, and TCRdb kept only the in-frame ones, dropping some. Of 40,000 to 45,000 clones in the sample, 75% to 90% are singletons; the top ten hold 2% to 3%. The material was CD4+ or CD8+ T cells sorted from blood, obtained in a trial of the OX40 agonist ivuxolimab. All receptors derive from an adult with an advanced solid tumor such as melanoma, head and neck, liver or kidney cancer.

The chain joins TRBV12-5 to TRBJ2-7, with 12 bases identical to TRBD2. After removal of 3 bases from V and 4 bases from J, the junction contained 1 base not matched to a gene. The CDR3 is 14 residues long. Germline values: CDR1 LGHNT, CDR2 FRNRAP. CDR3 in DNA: TGTGCTAGTGGTTTCGGACTAGCGGGATACGAGCAGTACGTC. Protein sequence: CASGFGLAGYEQYV.

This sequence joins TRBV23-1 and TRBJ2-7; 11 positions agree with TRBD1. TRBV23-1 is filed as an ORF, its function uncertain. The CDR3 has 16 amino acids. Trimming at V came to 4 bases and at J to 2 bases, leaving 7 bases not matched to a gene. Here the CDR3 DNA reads TGCGCCAGCAGTCCTGAGCTGGACAGGGGGCCCTACGAGCAGTACTTC. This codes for CASSPELDRGPYEQYF.

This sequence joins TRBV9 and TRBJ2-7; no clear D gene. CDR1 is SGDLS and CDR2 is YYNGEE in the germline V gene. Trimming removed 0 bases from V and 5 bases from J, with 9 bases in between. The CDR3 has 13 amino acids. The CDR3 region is CASSVELFDEQYF. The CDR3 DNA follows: TGTGCCAGCAGCGTAGAACTGTTCGACGAGCAGTACTTC.

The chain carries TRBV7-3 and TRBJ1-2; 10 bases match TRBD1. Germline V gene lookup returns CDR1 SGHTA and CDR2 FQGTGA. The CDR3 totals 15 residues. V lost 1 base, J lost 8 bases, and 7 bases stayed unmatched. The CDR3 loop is CASSLKRDRGGGYTF. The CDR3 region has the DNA TGTGCCAGCAGCTTAAAAAGGGACAGGGGAGGCGGCTACACCTTC.

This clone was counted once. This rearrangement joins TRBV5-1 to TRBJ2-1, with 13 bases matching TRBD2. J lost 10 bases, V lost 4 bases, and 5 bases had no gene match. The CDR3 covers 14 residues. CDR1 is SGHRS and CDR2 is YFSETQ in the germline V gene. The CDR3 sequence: CASSVTSGRREQFF. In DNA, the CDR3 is TGCGCCAGCAGCGTGACTAGCGGGAGGCGGGAGCAGTTCTTC.

The CDR3 nucleotides read TGTGCCAGCAGGCTAGGACAGGGGTATACTGAAGCTTTCTTT. It specifies CASRLGQGYTEAFF. The chain couples TRBV2 to TRBJ1-1; TRBD1 agrees at 9 bases. Per germline, CDR1 SNHLY and CDR2 FYNNEI. Unmatched junction bases numbered 7, after V lost 6 bases and J lost 5 bases. The CDR3 runs 14 residues.

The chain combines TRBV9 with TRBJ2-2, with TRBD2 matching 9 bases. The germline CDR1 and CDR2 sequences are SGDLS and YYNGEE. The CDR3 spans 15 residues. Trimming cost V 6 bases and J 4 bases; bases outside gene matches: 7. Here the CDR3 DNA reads TGTGCCAGCACCTGGACTAGCGAGGGCACCGGGGAGCTGTTTTTT. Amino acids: CASTWTSEGTGELFF.

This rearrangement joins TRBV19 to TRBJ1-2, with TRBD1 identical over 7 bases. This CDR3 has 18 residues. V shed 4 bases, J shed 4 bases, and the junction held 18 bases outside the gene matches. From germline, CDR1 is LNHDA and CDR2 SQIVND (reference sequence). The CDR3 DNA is TGTGCCAGTAGTACCCCGCCAGGGGGAGATCTCGAAGGCTATGGCTACACCTTC. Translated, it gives CASSTPPGGDLEGYGYTF. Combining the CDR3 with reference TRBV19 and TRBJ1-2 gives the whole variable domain DGGITQSPKYLFRKEGQNVTLSCEQNLNHDAMYWYRQDPGQGLRLIYYSQIVNDFQKGDIAEGYSVSREKKESFPLTVTSAQKNPTAFYLCASSTPPGGDLEGYGYTFGSGTRLTVV.

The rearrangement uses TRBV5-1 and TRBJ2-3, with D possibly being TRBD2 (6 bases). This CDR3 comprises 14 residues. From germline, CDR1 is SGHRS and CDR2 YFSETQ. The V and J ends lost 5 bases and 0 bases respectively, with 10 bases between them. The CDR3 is CASSSGVSTDTQYF. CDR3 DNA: TGCGCCAGCAGTTCGGGGGTGAGCACAGATACGCAGTATTTT.

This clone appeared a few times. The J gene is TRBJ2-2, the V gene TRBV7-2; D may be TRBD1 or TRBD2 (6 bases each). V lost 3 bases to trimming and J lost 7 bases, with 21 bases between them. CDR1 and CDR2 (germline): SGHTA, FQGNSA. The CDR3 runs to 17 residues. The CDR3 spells CASSLSTPLRGDGELFF. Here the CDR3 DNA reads TGTGCCAGCAGCTTGAGTACGCCTCTTAGGGGGGACGGGGAGCTGTTTTTT. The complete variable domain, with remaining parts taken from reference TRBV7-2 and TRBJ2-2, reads GAGVSQSPSNKVTEKGKDVELRCDPISGHTALYWYRQSLGQGLEFLIYFQGNSAPDKSGLPSDRFSAERTGGSVSTLTIQRTQQEDSAVYLCASSLSTPLRGDGELFFGEGSRLTVL.

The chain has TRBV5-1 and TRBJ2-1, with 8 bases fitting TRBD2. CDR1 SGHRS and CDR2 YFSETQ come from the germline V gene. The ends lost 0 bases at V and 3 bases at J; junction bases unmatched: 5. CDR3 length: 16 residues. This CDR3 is CASSLAASGLYNEQFF. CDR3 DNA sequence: TGCGCCAGCAGCTTGGCCGCTAGCGGGCTCTACAATGAGCAGTTCTTC.

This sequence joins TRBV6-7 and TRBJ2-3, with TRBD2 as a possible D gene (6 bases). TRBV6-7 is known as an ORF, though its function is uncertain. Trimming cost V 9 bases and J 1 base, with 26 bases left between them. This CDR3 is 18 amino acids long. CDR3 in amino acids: CARPLDGLSGSRTDTQYF. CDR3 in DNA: TGTGCCAGACCCCTCGACGGCCTTAGCGGCTCCCGCACAGATACGCAGTATTTT.

CDR3 coding DNA: TGTGCCAGCAGCAACGAAGAAGCGGGAGTCTCGTACAATGAGCAGTTCTTC. It yields the protein CASSNEEAGVSYNEQFF. V gene TRBV7-3 combines with J gene TRBJ2-1; 8 bases are shared with TRBD2. J lost 4 bases, V lost 5 bases, and 13 bases had no gene match. Looked up from germline, CDR1 is SGHTA and CDR2 is FQGTGA. This CDR3 comprises 17 residues.

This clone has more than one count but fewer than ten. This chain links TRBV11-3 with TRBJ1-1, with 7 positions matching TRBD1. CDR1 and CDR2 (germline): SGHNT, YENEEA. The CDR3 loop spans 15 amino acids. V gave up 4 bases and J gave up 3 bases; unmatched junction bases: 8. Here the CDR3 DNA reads TGTGCCAGCAGCTCAGACGGGCAGGGGGACACTGAAGCTTTCTTT. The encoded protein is CASSSDGQGDTEAFF.

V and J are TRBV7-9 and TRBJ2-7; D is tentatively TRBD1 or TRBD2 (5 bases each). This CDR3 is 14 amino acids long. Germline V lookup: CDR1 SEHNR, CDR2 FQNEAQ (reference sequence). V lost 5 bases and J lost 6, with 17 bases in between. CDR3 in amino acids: CASSARDGDTEQYF. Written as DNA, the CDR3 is TGTGCCAGCAGCGCCCGGGACGGTGATACCGAGCAGTACTTC.

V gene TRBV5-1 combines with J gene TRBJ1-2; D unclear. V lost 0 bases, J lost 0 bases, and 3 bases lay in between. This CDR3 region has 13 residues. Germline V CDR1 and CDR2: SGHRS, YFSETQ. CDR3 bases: TGCGCCAGCAGCTTGGCGGCTAACTATGGCTACACCTTC. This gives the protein CASSLAANYGYTF.

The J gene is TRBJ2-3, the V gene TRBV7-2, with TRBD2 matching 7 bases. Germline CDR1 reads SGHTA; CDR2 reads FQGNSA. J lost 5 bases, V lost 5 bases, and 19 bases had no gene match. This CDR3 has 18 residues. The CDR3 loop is CASSAGAGRSGSGDTQYF. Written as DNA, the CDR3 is TGTGCCAGCAGCGCGGGAGCTGGTCGTAGCGGGTCAGGAGATACGCAGTATTTT. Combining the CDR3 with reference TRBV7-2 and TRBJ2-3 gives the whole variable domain GAGVSQSPSNKVTEKGKDVELRCDPISGHTALYWYRQSLGQGLEFLIYFQGNSAPDKSGLPSDRFSAERTGGSVSTLTIQRTQQEDSAVYLCASSAGAGRSGSGDTQYFGPGTRLTVL.